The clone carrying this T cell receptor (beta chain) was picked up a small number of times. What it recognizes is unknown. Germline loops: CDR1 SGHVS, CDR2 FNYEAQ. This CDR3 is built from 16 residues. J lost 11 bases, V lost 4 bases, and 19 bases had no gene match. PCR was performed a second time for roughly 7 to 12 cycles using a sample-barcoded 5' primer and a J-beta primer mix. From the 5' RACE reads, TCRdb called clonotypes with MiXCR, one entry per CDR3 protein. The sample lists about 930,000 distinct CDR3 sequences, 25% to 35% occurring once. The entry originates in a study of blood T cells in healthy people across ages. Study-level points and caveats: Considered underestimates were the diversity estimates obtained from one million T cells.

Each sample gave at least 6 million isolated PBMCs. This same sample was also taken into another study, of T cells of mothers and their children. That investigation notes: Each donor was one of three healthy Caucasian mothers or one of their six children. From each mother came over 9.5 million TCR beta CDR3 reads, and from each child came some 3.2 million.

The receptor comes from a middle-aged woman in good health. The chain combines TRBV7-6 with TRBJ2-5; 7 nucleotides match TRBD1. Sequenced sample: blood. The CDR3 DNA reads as TGTGCCAGCAGCTCGCTACAGGGGCCGGATTACAATGAGCAGTACTTC. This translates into CASSSLQGPDYNEQYF.